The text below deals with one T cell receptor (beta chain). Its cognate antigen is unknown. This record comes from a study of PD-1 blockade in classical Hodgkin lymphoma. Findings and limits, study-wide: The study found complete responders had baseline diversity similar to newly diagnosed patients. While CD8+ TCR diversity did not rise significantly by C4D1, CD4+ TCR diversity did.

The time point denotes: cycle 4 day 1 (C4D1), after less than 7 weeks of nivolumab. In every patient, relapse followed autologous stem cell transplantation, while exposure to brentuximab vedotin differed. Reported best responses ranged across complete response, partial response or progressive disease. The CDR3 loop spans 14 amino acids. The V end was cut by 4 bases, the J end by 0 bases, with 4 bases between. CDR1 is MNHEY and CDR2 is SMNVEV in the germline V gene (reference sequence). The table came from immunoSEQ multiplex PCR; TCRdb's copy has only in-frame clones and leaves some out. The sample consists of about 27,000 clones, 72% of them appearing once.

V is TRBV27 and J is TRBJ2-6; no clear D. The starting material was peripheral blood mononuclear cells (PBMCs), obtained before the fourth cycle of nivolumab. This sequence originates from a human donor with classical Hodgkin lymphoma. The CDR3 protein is CASSSISGANVLTF. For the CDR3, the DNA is TGTGCCAGCAGTTCAATCTCTGGGGCCAACGTCCTGACTTTC.